These 32 T cell receptor beta chains were sequenced from one sample in a study of blood T cell repertoires in COVID-19. This table comes from immunoSEQ multiplex PCR, and its TCRdb copy is limited to in-frame clones, with some not included. The sample includes about 120,000 clones, just under 85% of them seen just once. Specimen: peripheral blood. The receptors were sampled from a man aged 70-80 years with active or convalescent COVID-19.

The chain has TRBV18 and TRBJ2-3; 12 bases fit TRBD2. With 6 bases clipped from V and 6 bases from J, the junction kept 13 bases outside the gene matches. Per germline, CDR1 KGHSH and CDR2 LQKENI. The CDR3 sequence is 17 residues long. This CDR3 is CASSPRLAGAGVDTQYF. The CDR3 DNA is TGTGCCAGCTCGCCTCGACTAGCGGGAGCCGGTGTGGATACGCAGTATTTT.

This clone was found a few times. Lacking the conserved final phenylalanine or tryptophan, this CDR3 likely reflects a read error. The DNA is omitted, as the CDR3 cannot be located on it reliably, and the CDR3 follows TCRdb's listing. The chain joins TRBV18 to TRBJ2-7; the listed D gene, TRBD1, was not tested against the DNA. The CDR3 spans 12 residues, counting both ends. The V gene's germline CDR1 is KGHSH and CDR2 LQKENI. The chain's CDR3 is CASSPGQGAMFI.

J is TRBJ2-5 and V is TRBV27; D is uncertain. Germline CDR1 and CDR2: MNHEY and SMNVEV (reference sequence). The CDR3 totals 9 residues. Trimming cost V 7 bases and J 9 bases, with 6 bases left between them. The DNA of the CDR3 is TGTGCCAGCAAGCAAGCCCAGTACTTC. Translation gives CASKQAQYF.

The chain combines TRBV15 with TRBJ1-1; D is possibly TRBD1 (6 bases). V was clipped by 1 base and J by 10 bases, with 13 bases between them. The CDR3 loop spans 13 amino acids. Per the germline V gene, CDR1 is LNHNV and CDR2 is YYDKDF (reference sequence). The CDR3 sequence is CATSRGDTDTAFF. The DNA of the CDR3 is TGTGCCACCAGCAGAGGGGACACTGATACAGCTTTCTTT.

V is TRBV7-8 and J is TRBJ2-1; D gene unclear. Trimming cost V 5 bases and J 3 bases, with 5 bases left between them. Germline V gene lookup returns CDR1 SGHVS and CDR2 FQNEAQ. The CDR3 sequence is 12 residues long. In DNA form, the CDR3 reads TGTGCCAGCAGCCGTAACTACAATGAGCAGTTCTTC. This gives the protein CASSRNYNEQFF.

This chain joins TRBV5-1 and TRBJ1-4, with 8 bases aligning to TRBD1. The CDR3 consists of 15 residues. CDR1 is SGHRS, CDR2 YFSETQ, per germline. The V gene end was trimmed by 4 bases and the J gene end by 4 bases; junction bases not matched to a gene: 6. CDR3 nucleotide sequence: TGCGCCAGCAGCCCCCGACAGGGGTTTAATGAAAAACTGTTTTTT. Its translation: CASSPRQGFNEKLFF.

V usage is TRBV18 and J usage is TRBJ1-5; 7 nucleotides match TRBD1. The CDR3 is made up of 13 amino acids. V lost 6 bases and J lost 6; bases outside the gene matches: 5. Germline V CDR1 and CDR2: KGHSH, LQKENI. CDR3 amino acids: CASSPTGTQPQHF. CDR3 DNA: TGTGCCAGCTCGCCGACAGGGACTCAGCCCCAGCATTTT.

This chain uses TRBV3-1 (or the pseudogene TRBV3-2) with TRBJ1-2, with D unresolved. CDR1 is LGHDT and CDR2 is YNNKEL in the germline V gene (reference sequence). Trimming cost V 2 bases and J 8 bases, with 9 bases left between them. This CDR3 is 12 amino acids long. CDR3 nucleotides: TGTGCCAGCAGCCAACAGGATTTGGGCTACACCTTC. This translates into CASSQQDLGYTF.

This clone was seen a handful of times. The rearrangement links TRBV11-3 to TRBJ2-1, with D uncertain. Trimming cost V 3 bases and J 6 bases, with 3 bases left between them. Germline loops: CDR1 SGHNT, CDR2 YENEEA. The CDR3 spans 11 residues. DNA of the CDR3: TGTGCCAGCAGCTTCGGCAATGAGCAGTTCTTC. This gives the protein CASSFGNEQFF.

V usage is TRBV9 and J usage is TRBJ2-7, with 11 bases lining up with TRBD2. This CDR3 contains 14 residues. V shed 4 bases, J shed 10 bases, and the junction held 10 bases outside the gene matches. Germline CDR1 is SGDLS and CDR2 is YYNGEE. For the CDR3, the DNA is TGTGCCAGCAGCCCTCAGACTAGCGGGGCCTTTCAGTACTTC. Protein product: CASSPQTSGAFQYF.

The CDR3 DNA is TGTGCCAGCTCACACTCCGGGACAGTCCTCACAGATACGCAGTATTTT. Encoded protein: CASSHSGTVLTDTQYF. The chain combines TRBV18 with TRBJ2-3; 7 bases are a match to TRBD1. V lost 4 bases, J lost 2 bases, and 9 bases stayed unmatched. Germline lookup yields CDR1 KGHSH and CDR2 LQKENI. This CDR3 has 16 amino acids. Drawing the rest from reference TRBV18 and TRBJ2-3, the complete variable domain is NAGVMQNPRHLVRRRGQEARLRCSPMKGHSHVYWYRQLPEEGLKFMVYLQKENIIDESGMPKERFSAEFPKEGPSILRIQQVVRGDSAAYFCASSHSGTVLTDTQYFGPGTRLTVL.

J is TRBJ2-5 and V is TRBV11-2; D unresolved. There are 15 residues in the CDR3. V was cut by 5 bases and J by 1 base, with 14 bases left in between. CDR1 SGHAT and CDR2 FQNNGV come from the germline V gene. Here the CDR3 reads CASSTRGVVQETQYF. For the CDR3, the DNA is TGTGCCAGCAGCACCCGCGGAGTTGTCCAAGAGACCCAGTACTTC.

The V and J genes are TRBV18 and TRBJ1-5, with TRBD1 matching over 9 bases. Germline trimming cut 5 bases from V and 9 bases from J; bases unmatched to any gene: 11. The CDR3 totals 15 residues. Germline CDR1 is KGHSH and CDR2 is LQKENI. The CDR3 reads CASSTETGGGGPQHF. The CDR3 DNA follows: TGTGCCAGCTCAACTGAAACAGGGGGCGGCGGGCCCCAGCATTTT.

This chain links TRBV5-1 with TRBJ2-3, with TRBD2 matching 12 bases. The CDR3 contains 18 residues. V lost 0 bases and J lost 5; bases outside the gene matches: 10. Germline lookup yields CDR1 SGHRS and CDR2 YFSETQ. CDR3 DNA sequence: TGCGCCAGCAGCTTGGCCCGGACTAGCGGGGAGATAGGAGATACGCAGTATTTT. It codes for CASSLARTSGEIGDTQYF. Looking up the rest from reference TRBV5-1 and TRBJ2-3 gives the full variable domain: KAGVTQTPRYLIKTRGQQVTLSCSPISGHRSVSWYQQTPGQGLQFLFEYFSETQRNKGNFPGRFSGRQFSNSRSEMNVSTLELGDSALYLCASSLARTSGEIGDTQYFGPGTRLTVL.

This chain uses TRBV6-6 with TRBJ2-5; 10 bases line up with TRBD1. CDR3 length: 14 residues. J gave up 5 bases and V 5 bases, and 5 bases lay outside the gene matches. Germline lookup yields CDR1 MNHNY and CDR2 SVGAGI (reference sequence). CDR3 bases: TGTGCCAGCAGTCAACCGGGACAGGGGGAGACCCAGTACTTC. Its protein product is CASSQPGQGETQYF.

V gene TRBV7-2 combines with J gene TRBJ2-1, with D maybe TRBD2 (6 bases). The CDR3 runs to 15 residues. Germline lookup yields CDR1 SGHTA and CDR2 FQGNSA. V was clipped by 2 bases and J by 0 bases, with 8 bases between them. The CDR3: CASSLNGGSYNEQFF. The DNA for the CDR3 is TGTGCCAGCAGCTTAAACGGGGGCTCCTACAATGAGCAGTTCTTC.

The chain uses TRBV5-1 and TRBJ2-6; D might be TRBD2 (5 bases). The germline V gene encodes CDR1 SGHRS and CDR2 YFSETQ. This CDR3 has 19 residues. Trimming pared 1 base from V and 0 bases from J, leaving 17 bases between. The CDR3 region is CASSLRGFPTGSGANVLTF. CDR3 sequence (DNA): TGCGCCAGCAGCTTGAGAGGGTTCCCTACCGGCTCTGGGGCCAACGTCCTGACTTTC.

The gene calls are TRBV3-1 (or the pseudogene TRBV3-2) and TRBJ2-1; 8 nucleotides line up with TRBD2. V was pared by 3 bases and J by 3 bases, with 4 bases of the junction left unmatched. The CDR3 is 15 residues long. The germline V gene encodes CDR1 LGHDT and CDR2 YNNKEL (reference sequence). The DNA of the CDR3 is TGTGCCAGCAGCCAGTATACTAGCGGCTACAATGAGCAGTTCTTC. Its translation: CASSQYTSGYNEQFF.

This chain links TRBV7-2 with TRBJ1-4; D might be TRBD1 (5 bases). Germline CDR1 reads SGHTA; CDR2 reads FQGNSA. The CDR3 consists of 16 residues. V dropped 3 bases and J dropped 0 bases, with 11 bases sitting between them. This CDR3 is CASSLGGTATNEKLFF. The CDR3 DNA reads TGTGCCAGCAGCTTGGGTGGGACTGCAACTAATGAAAAACTGTTTTTT.

The chain has TRBV10-3 and TRBJ1-1, with 7 bases fitting TRBD1. This CDR3 contains 15 residues. The germline V gene has CDR1 ENHRY and CDR2 SYGVKD. J lost 3 bases, V lost 5 bases, and 9 bases had no gene match. The CDR3 DNA follows: TGTGCCATCAGTACAAGACAGGGCTCTGACACTGAAGCTTTCTTT. It yields the protein CAISTRQGSDTEAFF.

This rearrangement joins TRBV5-4 to TRBJ2-3; 14 bases line up with TRBD2. With V trimmed by 3 bases and J by 6 bases, 6 bases remained unmatched. Germline CDR1 reads SGHNT; CDR2 reads YYREEE (reference sequence). This CDR3 is built from 16 residues. This chain's CDR3 is CASSSTSGGAIDTQYF. In DNA, the CDR3 is TGTGCCAGCAGCTCGACTAGCGGGGGGGCCATCGATACGCAGTATTTT.

This sequence joins TRBV6-4 and TRBJ1-1, with D uncertain. This CDR3 region has 13 residues. Germline V gene data show CDR1 as MRHNA and CDR2 as SNTAGT. Trimming left V 3 bases short and J 2 bases short, with 7 bases between. The CDR3 spells CASSEQSNTEAFF. In DNA, the CDR3 is TGTGCCAGCAGTGAACAGTCTAACACTGAAGCTTTCTTT.

This chain uses TRBV7-9 with TRBJ2-2; 10 positions match TRBD1. The CDR3 totals 17 residues. Germline V CDR1 and CDR2: SEHNR, FQNEAQ (reference sequence). J lost 1 base, V lost 5 bases, and 7 bases had no gene match. The CDR3 nucleotides are TGTGCCAGCAGCGGTGACAGGGGGCTCGGGAACACCGGGGAGCTGTTTTTT. Amino acids: CASSGDRGLGNTGELFF.

The V gene is TRBV6-1, the J gene TRBJ1-5; D is possibly TRBD1 (5 bases). V was cut by 3 bases and J by 2 bases, with 8 bases left in between. Germline V gene lookup returns CDR1 MNHNS and CDR2 SASEGT. The CDR3 sequence is 14 residues long. The CDR3 protein is CASSDGGGNQPQHF. CDR3 nucleotide sequence: TGTGCCAGCAGTGACGGGGGTGGCAATCAGCCCCAGCATTTT.

This chain joins TRBV28 and TRBJ1-1; D call uncertain. Trimming removed 5 bases from V and 11 bases from J, with 21 bases in between. The germline gives CDR1 MDHEN, CDR2 SYDVKM. The CDR3 has 14 residues. This CDR3 is CASSPRVAYREAFF. As DNA, the CDR3 is TGTGCCAGCAGTCCCCGGGTAGCCTATCGCGAGGCTTTCTTT.

The J gene is TRBJ2-5, the V gene TRBV7-2, with D perhaps TRBD2 (6 bases). The CDR3 contains 17 residues. The germline CDR1 and CDR2 sequences are SGHTA and FQGNSA. V was trimmed by 4 bases and J by 1 base, leaving 19 bases between them. The CDR3 DNA reads TGTGCCAGCAGCTATGAACCCCCAACTAGCCCCCAAGAGACCCAGTACTTC. This translates into CASSYEPPTSPQETQYF.

This chain joins TRBV18 and TRBJ1-2; D possibly corresponds to TRBD1 (6 bases). CDR3 length: 18 residues. V shed 1 base and J shed 0 bases, with 18 bases lying between them. The germline CDR1 and CDR2 sequences are KGHSH and LQKENI. CDR3 amino acids: CASSPLPRQANANYGYTF. DNA for the CDR3: TGTGCCAGCTCACCACTTCCCCGACAGGCCAACGCTAACTATGGCTACACCTTC.

The genes are TRBV7-2 and TRBJ1-2, with TRBD1 matching over 10 bases. The CDR3 sequence is 15 residues long. Per germline, CDR1 SGHTA and CDR2 FQGNSA. Trimming removed 1 base from V and 8 bases from J; junction bases left unmatched: 7. The CDR3 reads CASSLVDRGTGGYTF. In DNA, the CDR3 is TGTGCCAGCAGCTTAGTGGACAGGGGGACGGGCGGCTACACCTTC.

J is TRBJ1-2 and V is TRBV3-1 (or the pseudogene TRBV3-2); 7 nucleotides agree with TRBD1. V was pared by 5 bases and J by 7 bases, with 10 bases of the junction left unmatched. CDR3 length equals 14 residues. Germline V gene lookup returns CDR1 LGHDT and CDR2 YNNKEL (reference sequence). In DNA form, the CDR3 reads TGTGCCAGCAGCGCTCCCGGGACAGTGAGTGGCTACACCTTC. This gives the protein CASSAPGTVSGYTF.

The chain is built from TRBV9 and TRBJ2-3, with TRBD2 identical over 9 bases. The CDR3 loop spans 14 amino acids. From germline, CDR1 is SGDLS and CDR2 YYNGEE. The trim removed 4 bases at V and 6 bases at J, leaving 6 bases unmatched. The CDR3 loop is CASSWTSAGDTQYF. The CDR3 DNA reads TGTGCCAGCAGCTGGACTAGCGCGGGGGATACGCAGTATTTT.

The genes are TRBV6-5 and TRBJ1-4; D gene uncertain. This CDR3 contains 13 residues. Trimming took 5 bases from V and 5 from J, leaving 9 bases between them. Germline loops: CDR1 MNHEY, CDR2 SVGAGI. CDR3 residues: CASSQRGNEKLFF. The CDR3 DNA sequence: TGTGCCAGCAGTCAACGGGGAAATGAAAAACTGTTTTTT.

This chain connects TRBV29-1 to TRBJ1-5; D is undetermined. Per germline, CDR1 SQVTM and CDR2 ANQGSEA. Trimming left V 6 bases short and J 0 bases short, with 9 bases between. The CDR3 spans 13 residues. The CDR3 bases are TGCAGCGTAACAGAGAATAGCAATCAGCCCCAGCATTTT. Residues: CSVTENSNQPQHF. The whole variable domain, remainder taken from reference TRBV29-1 and TRBJ1-5, is SAVISQKPSRDICQRGTSLTIQCQVDSQVTMMFWYRQQPGQSLTLIATANQGSEATYESGFVIDKFPISRPNLTFSTLTVSNMSPEDSSIYLCSVTENSNQPQHFGDGTRLSIL.